This section outlines one T cell receptor (beta chain) sequence together with its context. This CDR3 has 15 amino acids. The trim removed 2 bases at V and 7 bases at J, leaving 6 bases unmatched. The germline V gene encodes CDR1 SGHNT and CDR2 YYREEE (reference sequence). This sample stems from a study of T cell responses to AZD1222 COVID-19 vaccine. Assay: immunoSEQ multiplex PCR; the TCRdb copy retains only in-frame clones and omits some. The sample holds 150,000 to 200,000 clones, over 90% seen once. Sequenced material: peripheral blood, taken on day 0 of AZD1222 vaccination. The TCR sequence derives from an adult in good health. V usage is TRBV5-4 and J usage is TRBJ2-1; TRBD2 agrees at 10 bases. CDR3 sequence (DNA): TGTGCCAGCAGCTTCAGCGGGGGGGCCATAAATGAGCAGTTCTTC. Its translation is CASSFSGGAINEQFF.